This T cell receptor beta chain comes out of a study of T cell responses to AZD1222 COVID-19 vaccine. About the research overall: The study pooled second doses at about 4 or about 12 weeks. Study-level findings and limits: Donors skewed white British and female; clonal diversity was possibly underestimated. At 160-218 and 743-854, vaccine-associated CD4 TCRs were dominant, and they spanned spike. Compared with day 0, the breadth and depth of the Spike-specific TCR repertoire rose significantly after two doses of AZD1222.

Germline CDR1 SQVTM, CDR2 ANQGSEA. J gave up 5 bases and V 4 bases, and 7 bases lay outside the gene matches. There are 14 residues in the CDR3. As to this clone: Its target is unknown.

Repertoires were generated with immunoSEQ multiplex PCR, while TCRdb's copy carries only in-frame clones and drops some. The data contain some 150,000 clones, 93% of them singletons. The TCR sequence derives from an adult in good health. The chain uses TRBV29-1 and TRBJ2-7; 11 nucleotides line up with TRBD1. The sequences come from peripheral blood, collected on day 0 of AZD1222 vaccination. CDR3 loop: CSVGSRTGGHEQYF. The DNA for the CDR3 is TGCAGCGTTGGCAGCCGGACAGGGGGCCACGAGCAGTACTTC.